These T cell receptor beta chains were read from a single sample in a study of lymphopenia after photon versus proton radiotherapy. Here immunoSEQ multiplex PCR was the method, and the copy in TCRdb shows in-frame clones only, minus some. This sample has 26,000 or so clones, with more than 80% found just once. The sample in question was peripheral blood, obtained from a patient treated with photon-based radiotherapy. These receptors originate from a man aged 30 to 45 with gastric cancer. Both conserved end residues are part of each CDR3. A D gene is named only where the DNA matches it firmly. Size is stated for part of the rows, as once, few or many counts, or as a class when the clone is expanded.

TRBV6-5,TRBD1,TRBJ2-7,NA,CASSYSGQGSYEQYF,TGTGCCAGCAGTTACTCCGGACAGGGGAGCTACGAGCAGTACTTC
TRBV11-3,NA,TRBJ2-1,NA,CASSSEGGLLSSYNEQFF,TGTGCCAGCAGCTCCGAGGGTGGACTATTAAGCTCCTACAATGAGCAGTTCTTC
TRBV7-6,NA,TRBJ2-7,once,CASSPLPTGEQYF,TGTGCCAGCAGCCCATTACCGACTGGGGAGCAGTACTTC
TRBV5-1,NA,TRBJ2-2,NA,CASSTTGDSNTGELFF,TGCGCCAGCAGCACAACGGGGGACAGTAACACCGGGGAGCTGTTTTTT
TRBV7-2,TRBD1,TRBJ1-1,NA,CASSVTRGLNTEAFF,TGTGCCAGCAGCGTTACAAGGGGGCTGAACACTGAAGCTTTCTTT
TRBV29-1,NA,TRBJ2-3,NA,CSVRGADTQYF,TGCAGCGTCAGGGGAGCAGATACGCAGTATTTT
TRBV7-9,NA,TRBJ2-1,NA,CASSLVTSNEQFF,TGTGCCAGCAGCTTAGTAACAAGCAATGAGCAGTTCTTC
TRBV11-2,NA,TRBJ2-2,NA,CASSRNTNTGELFF,TGCGCCAGCAGCCGGAACACGAACACCGGGGAGCTGTTTTTT
TRBV21-1,NA,TRBJ2-4,NA,CASSKVWPIAKNIQYF,TGTGCCAGCAGCAAAGTCTGGCCGATAGCCAAAAACATTCAGTACTTC
TRBV14,TRBD1,TRBJ1-2,NA,CASSPDRTHGYTF,TGTGCCAGCAGCCCGGACAGGACCCATGGCTACACCTTC
TRBV15,NA,TRBJ2-3,NA,CATSRPGLATDTQYF,TGTGCCACCAGCAGACCAGGTCTCGCTACAGATACGCAGTATTTT
TRBV5-5,NA,TRBJ2-7,NA,CASSLEGAIYEQYF,TGTGCCAGCAGCTTGGAGGGAGCCATCTACGAGCAGTACTTC
TRBV7-9,NA,TRBJ2-3,NA,CASSPQADTDTQYF,TGTGCCAGCAGCCCACAGGCGGATACAGATACGCAGTATTTT
TRBV28,TRBD2,TRBJ2-2,NA,CASSPSGGGVGTGELFF,TGTGCCAGCAGTCCCTCAGGCGGGGGGGTCGGCACCGGGGAGCTGTTTTTT
TRBV28,NA,TRBJ2-7,NA,CASSTSGQDFGGNYEQYF,TGTGCCAGCAGTACTTCAGGACAGGATTTTGGGGGGAACTACGAGCAGTACTTC
TRBV14,TRBD2,TRBJ2-7,few,CASSQGGSVSYEQYF,TGTGCCAGCAGCCAGGGGGGGAGCGTCTCCTACGAGCAGTACTTC
TRBV7-8,NA,TRBJ1-2,NA,CASSLGQDLYGYTF,TGTGCCAGCAGCTTAGGACAGGATCTTTATGGCTACACCTTC
TRBV13,TRBD2,TRBJ2-5,NA,CASSLGGRTIETQYF,TGTGCCAGCAGCTTGGGCGGGAGAACCATAGAGACCCAGTACTTC
TRBV5-1,TRBD1,TRBJ2-5,once,CASRTGGAEETQYF,TGCGCCAGCCGGACAGGGGGCGCAGAAGAGACCCAGTACTTC
TRBV10-3,NA,TRBJ1-2,NA,CAISEEANYGYTF,TGTGCCATCAGCGAAGAGGCTAACTATGGCTACACCTTC
TRBV27,TRBD2,TRBJ2-7,NA,CASRTSGRESRVYEQYF,TGTGCCAGCAGGACTAGCGGGAGGGAGTCCCGGGTGTACGAGCAGTACTTC
TRBV10-3,NA,TRBJ1-1,NA,CAISESGQGMNTEAFF,TGTGCCATCAGTGAGTCGGGGCAGGGGATGAACACTGAAGCTTTCTTT
TRBV7-6,NA,TRBJ2-2,once,CASSPGHRTGELFF,TGTGCCAGCAGCCCGGGACACCGCACCGGGGAGCTGTTTTTT
TRBV21-1,NA,TRBJ2-5,once,CASSADSQETQYF,TGTGCCAGCAGCGCGGACAGTCAAGAGACCCAGTACTTC
TRBV12-5,TRBD2,TRBJ2-1,NA,CASGLVTFSSQSGGLNNEQFF,TGTGCTAGTGGTTTGGTAACTTTTTCGAGCCAATCGGGAGGACTTAACAATGAGCAGTTCTTC
TRBV18,NA,TRBJ1-1,NA,CASFPGERSEAFF,TGTGCCAGCTTCCCAGGGGAAAGGAGTGAAGCTTTCTTT
TRBV6-5,NA,TRBJ1-5,NA,CASSYGGNQPQHF,TGTGCCAGCAGTTACGGGGGCAATCAGCCCCAGCATTTT
TRBV15,NA,TRBJ1-5,NA,CATSRGSGYQPQHF,TGTGCCACCAGCAGAGGGTCGGGTTATCAGCCCCAGCATTTT
TRBV5-4,TRBD2,TRBJ2-7,NA,CASSIKGSGGVISYEQYF,TGTGCCAGCAGTATAAAAGGAAGCGGGGGAGTCATCTCCTACGAGCAGTACTTC
TRBV9,NA,TRBJ1-3,NA,CASSVSQATGNTIYF,TGTGCCAGCAGCGTAAGTCAGGCCACTGGAAACACCATATATTTT
TRBV4-2,TRBD2,TRBJ2-5,NA,CASSEETSGGKETQYF,TGTGCCAGCAGCGAAGAAACTAGCGGGGGGAAAGAGACCCAGTACTTC
TRBV6-6,NA,TRBJ2-3,NA,CASRPDSSHTDTQYF,TGTGCCAGCAGGCCGGACTCTTCACATACAGATACGCAGTATTTT
TRBV5-4,NA,TRBJ1-1,few,CASSFKERNTEAFF,TGTGCCAGCAGCTTTAAAGAGAGGAACACTGAAGCTTTCTTT
TRBV6-1,NA,TRBJ2-7,NA,CASSGFTRGSSYEQYF,TGTGCCAGCAGTGGCTTCACTCGGGGGAGCTCCTACGAGCAGTACTTC
TRBV19,NA,TRBJ1-1,NA,CASSYGKYTEAFF,TGTGCCAGTAGCTACGGGAAGTACACTGAAGCTTTCTTT
TRBV5-1,NA,TRBJ1-3,NA,CASSLGVSNSGSGNTIYF,TGCGCCAGCAGCTTGGGAGTTTCTAACTCCGGCTCTGGAAACACCATATATTTT
TRBV28,NA,TRBJ2-7,NA,CASMGGASGEQYF,TGTGCCAGCATGGGGGGCGCATCGGGCGAGCAGTACTTC
TRBV18,NA,TRBJ2-2,NA,CASSPFRAGQATGELFF,TGTGCCAGCTCACCTTTCAGGGCAGGCCAGGCCACCGGGGAGCTGTTTTTT
TRBV14,TRBD1,TRBJ2-3,NA,CASSPGQHFTDTQYF,TGTGCCAGCAGCCCGGGACAGCATTTCACAGATACGCAGTATTTT